A selection of T cell receptor beta chains follows, all from one sample in a study of shared clonotypes between healthy human individuals. Only in-frame clones appear in the TCRdb table, and some are missing; sequencing was by immunoSEQ multiplex PCR. The profile shows 2 million or so clones, over 85% of them singletons. Input material: naive CD8+ T cells sorted from blood. All receptors derive from a man younger than 35 in good health. Both conserved end residues are part of each CDR3. A D gene is named only where the DNA matches it firmly. Size values are once, few and many counts, or a class for expanded clones, and some rows have none.

d_call,v_call,clone_size,j_call,cdr3_aa,cdr3_nt
.,TRBV19,many,TRBJ1-1,CASSSLGALTEAFF,TGTGCCAGTAGTAGTCTGGGAGCGCTTACTGAAGCTTTCTTT
.,TRBV9,.,TRBJ2-7,CASSPLRRAITYEQYF,TGTGCCAGCAGCCCCCTCCGGCGCGCGATAACCTACGAGCAGTACTTC
TRBD2,TRBV7-2,.,TRBJ2-7,CASSLVFGETSGNPEQYF,TGTGCCAGCAGCTTAGTTTTCGGTGAGACTAGCGGAAATCCCGAGCAGTACTTC
.,TRBV5-6,.,TRBJ2-7,CASSLAPPNEQYF,TGTGCCAGCAGCTTAGCCCCCCCGAACGAGCAGTACTTC
TRBD2,TRBV5-4,few,TRBJ2-7,CASSLAGGPYEQYF,TGTGCCAGCAGCTTGGCGGGGGGGCCCTACGAGCAGTACTTC
.,TRBV7-9,.,TRBJ1-2,CASSYRGSGEWPEPYGYTF,TGTGCCAGCAGCTACCGCGGGTCGGGTGAATGGCCAGAGCCCTATGGCTACACCTTC
.,TRBV4-3,.,TRBJ2-3,CASSQTSVGSPGDTQYF,TGCGCCAGCAGCCAGACCTCCGTCGGGAGCCCCGGGGATACGCAGTATTTT
TRBD2,TRBV15,.,TRBJ2-1,CATSRTRPSGINNEQFF,TGTGCCACCAGCAGAACCAGGCCTAGCGGGATTAACAATGAGCAGTTCTTC
.,TRBV5-6,.,TRBJ2-7,CASSPYPSYEQYF,TGTGCCAGCAGCCCTTATCCTTCCTACGAGCAGTACTTC
.,TRBV5-4,.,TRBJ1-3,CASSSGNTIYF,TGTGCCAGCAGCTCCGGAAACACCATATATTTT
.,TRBV28,.,TRBJ2-7,CASSLSAGVLPYEQYF,TGTGCCAGCAGTTTATCGGCCGGGGTGCTACCCTACGAGCAGTACTTC